This T cell receptor (beta chain) was recorded in a study of T cell responses to AZD1222 COVID-19 vaccine. The study's findings and limits: Once two AZD1222 doses were given, Spike-specific TCR breadth and depth went up.

V was trimmed by 1 base and J by 7 bases, leaving 8 bases between them. Germline assignment: CDR1 SEHNR and CDR2 FQNEAQ (reference sequence). The CDR3 sequence is 13 residues long. TCRdb keeps only in-frame clones here, not all; method: immunoSEQ multiplex PCR. Of 40,000 to 45,000 clones listed, around 82% were seen once; the top ten hold around 3.9%. Comments on this clone: Its target is unknown.

The chain carries TRBV7-9 and TRBJ1-5; D is uncertain. This TCR came from an adult in good health. The sample was peripheral blood, taken on day 0 of AZD1222 vaccination. In nucleotides, the CDR3 is TGTGCCAGCAGCTTAGGTATGATACAGCCCCAGCATTTT. Translating it yields CASSLGMIQPQHF.